Sequencing of this TCR beta chain was carried out in a study of cytomegalovirus exposure and HLA in healthy donors. PCR amplification relied on 60 Vbeta primers (plus 13 Jbeta primers). Only in-frame clones appear in the TCRdb table, and some are missing; sequencing was by immunoSEQ multiplex PCR. This table has 200,000 to 300,000 clones, roughly 87% appearing once. Study-wide points: The authors listed approximately 160 TCR beta chains as cytomegalovirus-associated. The classifier reportedly diagnosed cytomegalovirus status with high specificity and sensitivity. In a later analysis, an Asian-associated ancestry cluster reportedly showed fewer N-insertions than the approximately 610-donor mean.

On this clone: Its antigen is unknown.

Between the trimmed V and J ends, which lost 1 base and 10 bases, there was a span of 17 bases. This CDR3 contains 15 residues. The germline V gene has CDR1 LNHDA and CDR2 SQIVND (reference sequence). The clonotype comes from a middle-aged woman in good health and CMV-seropositive. Source material: PBMCs. The chain uses TRBV19 and TRBJ1-5; no clear D. The CDR3 coding sequence is TGTGCCAGTAGTATAGTAAAGGAGGGCCGAAGCCCCCAGCATTTT. Translation gives CASSIVKEGRSPQHF.